The source of this T cell receptor (beta chain) is a study of blood T cell repertoires in COVID-19 (dated by TCRdb to between 2020 and 2021). Some background on the complete study: Samples covering the acute and convalescent phases of COVID-19 were provided by collaborators in the United States, Italy and Spain. The repertoires were made available in a free public database intended to serve as a resource for research on the immune response to SARS-CoV-2. The prospective study material was composed of cDNA or gDNA derived from T cells, B-cell-depleted T cells, or PBMCs. Deeply sampled blood TCRbeta repertoires from subjects exposed to, actively infected with, or recovered from COVID-19 were included in the dataset. HLA class I and class II types, where available, came from metadata supplied by the sample provider rather than from assay-based typing. The samples were drawn from the first 160 participants of the ongoing ImmuneRACE study and from roughly 1,300 subjects provided by 6 global collaborators. The sample metadata nearly always contained a de-identified subject ID, COVID-19 status, age in years and sex. Findings and caveats that apply to the study as a whole: How much clinical and demographic metadata was included differed by source and by participant, and the metadata was provided uncurated.

TCRbeta CDR3 regions were amplified from genomic DNA by means of the immunoSEQ Assay, a bias-controlled multiplex PCR. The study's processing was this. The number of nucleated cells in each sample was estimated by amplification of reference gene primers within the assay. Sequence reads were collapsed and filtered to measure the absolute abundance of every unique TCRbeta CDR3 rearrangement. Productive Simpson clonality was computed per sample as the square root of Simpson's diversity index over productive rearrangements. TCRdb took over this immuneACCESS table, retaining in-frame rearrangements with V and J assigned. Such tables are incomplete; in checked studies, under half of the missing clones stem from an unresolved V gene, and the remainder is unexplained. V and J calls and clone size come straight from that table; D and trimming were deduced from the DNA. The sample table shows 93,000 or so clones, and around 90% are seen once. The top ten hold about 3% of the sample.

The CDR3 sequence holds 18 residues, the cysteine and phenylalanine included. Only CDR3 DNA remains: 54 bases, in frame from the first base. Taken from the germline V gene, the CDR1 and CDR2 loops are SGHRS and YFSETQ. V trim: 1 base; J trim: 2 bases; unmatched bases: 9. Whole blood was collected in K2EDTA tubes by collaborating institutions according to the institutions' own protocols. For TCRbeta analysis, collaborator samples were shipped as frozen whole blood, as isolated PBMCs, or as DNA extracted from either sample type. This clone was observed once. It has no known antigen specificity. No much larger clone exists at a distance of one base, and base qualities are not known.

This TCR derives from a human donor in a cohort sampled during active COVID-19. The sequenced sample was peripheral blood. The chain joins TRBV5-1 to TRBJ2-5, with 12 bases matching TRBD2. The CDR3 here reads CASSLWSSGGAAQETQYF. The DNA is as follows: TGCGCCAGCAGCTTGTGGTCTAGCGGGGGGGCGGCTCAAGAGACCCAGTACTTC.